The source of this TCR beta chain is a study of OX40 agonist ivuxolimab in advanced cancers. About the research overall: Two patients with cutaneous melanoma and one with hepatocellular carcinoma, three in total, showed partial responses.

TCRdb's table, derived via immunoSEQ multiplex PCR, lists solely in-frame clones and lacks some. The sample holds just under 7,000 clones, around 75% seen once. Enrollment shut out patients with autoimmune disease history or systemic immunosuppression. Drawing of blood for sampling happened at baseline, at cycle 4 day 1, and at cycle 7 day 1. CDR1 and CDR2 (germline): SGDLS, YYNGEE. The CDR3 runs 14 residues. V lost 0 bases and J lost 0, with 7 bases in between. On this clone: What it binds is unknown.

Findings of the study overall: On average, a greater number of expanded clones characterised CD8+ T cells relative to CD4+.

This clonotype was sampled from an adult with an advanced solid tumor such as melanoma, head and neck, liver or kidney cancer. The V and J genes are TRBV9 and TRBJ2-7, with D perhaps TRBD1 or TRBD2 (5 bases each). This specimen was CD4+ or CD8+ T cells sorted from blood, taken in a trial of the OX40 agonist ivuxolimab. The CDR3: CASSVDGGSYEQYF. DNA for the CDR3: TGTGCCAGCAGCGTAGATGGGGGCTCCTACGAGCAGTACTTC.